Following are 21 T cell receptor beta chains from one sample sequenced in a study of vaccination effects on CD4 cells after COVID-19. When around nine days of culture had elapsed, CD4+ T cells were isolated. By PCR, the person was confirmed to have had SARS-CoV-2 infection between March and December 2020. Either the mRNA-1273 or the BNT162b2 vaccine was given to participants as two doses. No antigen has been identified for these receptors. Produced via immunoSEQ multiplex PCR; TCRdb's table is partial and in-frame only. The data contain 45,000 to 55,000 clones, 65% to 80% of them singletons. Sequences were derived from CD4+ T cells from PBMCs cultured without peptide, sampled after COVID-19 vaccination. The origin of the receptors is a human donor who had a prior SARS-CoV-2 infection.

The V call is TRBV5-1, the J call TRBJ2-3, with D possibly TRBD1 on 5 matching bases. Looked up from germline, CDR1 is SGHRS and CDR2 is YFSETQ. Trimming shortened V by 3 bases and J by 0 bases, and 11 bases separated the two germline ends. The CDR3 loop spans 15 amino acids. The CDR3 DNA is TGCGCCAGCAGCTCCAGGGCCCTCAGCACAGATACGCAGTATTTT. Protein product: CASSSRALSTDTQYF.

V usage is TRBV5-6 and J usage is TRBJ1-3; D is uncertain. Germline CDR1 and CDR2: SGHDT and YYEEEE. The CDR3 is 15 residues long. V lost 1 base and J lost 3, with 11 bases in between. DNA for the CDR3: TGTGCCAGCAGCTTGTTCCGGGGTAATGGAAACACCATATATTTT. Translated: CASSLFRGNGNTIYF.

CDR3 sequence reads: CASSYRYYEQYF. The CDR3 nucleotides read TGTGCCAGCAGCTACAGGTACTACGAGCAGTACTTC. The chain carries TRBV28 and TRBJ2-7; D is perhaps TRBD1 (5 bases). The germline V and J ends were trimmed by 6 bases and 3 bases, with 9 bases remaining between them. Germline CDR1 reads MDHEN; CDR2 reads SYDVKM. This CDR3 comprises 12 residues.

This chain uses TRBV14 with TRBJ2-7; weak D call: TRBD2 (6 bases). This CDR3 is 14 amino acids long. Trimming removed 3 bases from V and 4 bases from J, with 13 bases in between. The germline V gene encodes CDR1 SGHDN and CDR2 FVKESK. The CDR3 spells CASSHRGWGYEQYF. CDR3 sequence (DNA): TGTGCCAGCAGCCACCGGGGGTGGGGGTACGAGCAGTACTTC. Filled out from reference TRBV14 and TRBJ2-7, the complete variable domain reads EAGVTQFPSHSVIEKGQTVTLRCDPISGHDNLYWYRRVMGKEIKFLLHFVKESKQDESGMPNNRFLAERTGGTYSTLKVQPAELEDSGVYFCASSHRGWGYEQYFGPGTRLTVT.

The chain combines TRBV29-1 with TRBJ2-3, with 7 bases identical to TRBD2. This CDR3 contains 13 residues. Trimming at V came to 3 bases and at J to 3 bases, leaving 3 bases not matched to a gene. Germline V gene data show CDR1 as SQVTM and CDR2 as ANQGSEA. In DNA, the CDR3 is TGCAGCGTTGACGGTAGCGGGACAGATACGCAGTATTTT. Its protein is CSVDGSGTDTQYF.

The chain combines TRBV7-9 with TRBJ2-5; 9 nucleotides match TRBD1. After removal of 7 bases from V and 4 bases from J, the junction contained 10 bases not matched to a gene. CDR1 is SEHNR and CDR2 is FQNEAQ in the germline V gene (reference sequence). This CDR3 spans 15 amino acids. For the CDR3, the DNA is TGTGCCAGCAACCCACAGGGGGCTGGGGCAGAGACCCAGTACTTC. This sequence encodes CASNPQGAGAETQYF.

CDR3 loop: CSARGSTDTQYF. The CDR3, as DNA: TGCAGCGCCAGGGGAAGCACAGATACGCAGTATTTT. J is TRBJ2-3 and V is TRBV29-1, with TRBD1 as a possible D gene (6 bases). The V and J ends lost 7 bases and 0 bases respectively, with 8 bases between them. The CDR3 length is 12 residues. The germline gives CDR1 SQVTM, CDR2 ANQGSEA.

The rearrangement uses TRBV15 and TRBJ2-3; D is perhaps TRBD2 (5 bases). Germline V gene sequence: CDR1 LNHNV, CDR2 YYDKDF (reference sequence). This CDR3 region has 14 residues. The germline V and J ends were trimmed by 0 bases and 1 base, with 5 bases remaining between them. The CDR3 nucleotides are TGTGCCACCAGCAGAGAGCGGGGCACAGATACGCAGTATTTT. Translating it yields CATSRERGTDTQYF. Combining the CDR3 with reference TRBV15 and TRBJ2-3 gives the whole variable domain DAMVIQNPRYQVTQFGKPVTLSCSQTLNHNVMYWYQQKSSQAPKLLFHYYDKDFNNEADTPDNFQSRRPNTSFCFLDIRSPGLGDTAMYLCATSRERGTDTQYFGPGTRLTVL.

Only a few counts were recorded for this clone. At one of its ends the junction is not consistent with the germline gene, which may arise from a read error. The chain uses TRBV6-6 and TRBJ2-7; 7 bases are a match to TRBD1. Germline CDR1 reads MNHNY; CDR2 reads SVGAGI (reference sequence). This CDR3 contains 14 residues. The CDR3 loop reads CASSDSGQSYEQYF. The CDR3 DNA is TGTGCCAGCAGTGACTCGGGACAGTCCTACGAGCAGTACTTC.

This sequence joins TRBV19 and TRBJ2-3, with 7 bases that match TRBD2. J gave up 0 bases and V 4 bases, and 19 bases lay outside the gene matches. Germline values: CDR1 LNHDA, CDR2 SQIVND (reference sequence). The CDR3 runs 20 residues. CDR3 sequence reads: CASSTPHSGPSGSSTDTQYF. CDR3 nucleotides: TGTGCCAGTAGTACTCCCCATTCCGGGCCTAGCGGTTCTAGCACAGATACGCAGTATTTT.

The gene calls are TRBV13 and TRBJ2-3; 12 bases agree with TRBD2. The CDR3 spans 16 residues. Per the germline V gene, CDR1 is PRHDT and CDR2 is FYEKMQ (reference sequence). V shed 3 bases and J 1 base; nucleotides not matched to a gene: 2. CDR3 coding DNA: TGTGCCAGCAGCTTCCGACTAGCGGGGGGCACAGATACGCAGTATTTT. It codes for CASSFRLAGGTDTQYF.

The V gene is TRBV7-2, the J gene TRBJ2-5; D is undetermined. This CDR3 has 12 amino acids. Germline-derived CDR1 and CDR2 are SGHTA and FQGNSA. V lost 6 bases to trimming and J lost 5 bases, with 10 bases between them. The CDR3 reads CASSPFGETQYF. In DNA form, the CDR3 reads TGTGCCAGCAGTCCTTTCGGGGAGACCCAGTACTTC.

The chain combines TRBV5-8 with TRBJ2-1; D uncertain. Germline loops: CDR1 SGHTS, CDR2 YDEGEE. The CDR3 has 11 residues. The V end lost 5 bases, the J end lost 4 bases, and 4 bases lay between the germline ends. The DNA for the CDR3 is TGTGCCAGCAGGCCTTACAATGAGCAGTTCTTC. This encodes CASRPYNEQFF.

This rearrangement joins TRBV6-5 to TRBJ2-1; the match to TRBD1 covers 8 bases. The CDR3 consists of 15 residues. V dropped 2 bases and J dropped 6; count of bases not matched to a gene: 6. The germline V gene has CDR1 MNHEY and CDR2 SVGAGI. In DNA, the CDR3 is TGTGCCAGCAGTTACCTTGGCGACAGGGGCAATGAGCAGTTCTTC. Translated, it gives CASSYLGDRGNEQFF.

This clone was picked up one time. The rearrangement links TRBV7-2 to TRBJ1-4; no firm D call. V lost 5 bases and J 6 bases, leaving 13 bases between the germline ends. From germline, CDR1 is SGHTA and CDR2 FQGNSA. The CDR3 is 14 amino acids. CDR3 DNA: TGTGCCAGCAGCCCCCTTATAAGGGATGAAAAACTGTTTTTT. Translation: CASSPLIRDEKLFF.

The rearrangement joins TRBV6-6 to TRBJ2-5; 9 positions agree with TRBD2. V was pared by 6 bases and J by 2 bases, with 4 bases of the junction left unmatched. CDR3 length: 14 amino acids. CDR1 is MNHNY and CDR2 is SVGAGI in the germline V gene (reference sequence). The CDR3, as DNA: TGTGCCAGCAGCCCTAGCGGGGAACAAGAGACCCAGTACTTC. As protein: CASSPSGEQETQYF.

The chain couples TRBV19 to TRBJ2-7; D unclear. The CDR3 is made up of 13 amino acids. V was cut by 4 bases and J by 1 base, with 8 bases left in between. From germline, CDR1 is LNHDA and CDR2 SQIVND (reference sequence). CDR3 region: CASSKKGSYEQYF. CDR3 DNA: TGTGCCAGTAGTAAAAAGGGATCCTACGAGCAGTACTTC.

This clone has just one count. The chain has TRBV4-2 and TRBJ1-5; no definite D call. Looked up from germline, CDR1 is LGHNA and CDR2 is YNFKEQ. This CDR3 has 17 amino acids. V shed 4 bases and J shed 4 bases, with 20 bases lying between them. This chain's CDR3 is CASSRPEAGLDNQPQHF. The CDR3 DNA is TGTGCCAGCAGCCGTCCCGAGGCAGGTTTGGATAATCAGCCCCAGCATTTT.

Here the CDR3 reads CASSRDSAYEQYF. The CDR3 bases are TGTGCCAGCAGCAGGGACTCCGCCTACGAGCAGTACTTC. The rearrangement uses TRBV7-6 and TRBJ2-7, with TRBD2 as a possible D gene (6 bases). Germline lookup yields CDR1 SGHVS and CDR2 FNYEAQ. Trimming removed 5 bases at V and 2 bases at J, with 10 bases between. The CDR3 covers 13 residues.

V usage is TRBV7-8 and J usage is TRBJ2-3, with TRBD2 matching 16 bases. Germline V gene lookup returns CDR1 SGHVS and CDR2 FQNEAQ. V trimming: 1 base; J trimming: 8 bases; junction bases outside the gene matches: 3. This CDR3 has 16 residues. The CDR3 region is CASSLGGTSGRVTQYF. Here the CDR3 DNA reads TGTGCCAGCAGCTTAGGTGGGACTAGCGGGAGGGTTACGCAGTATTTT.

The chain is built from TRBV5-8 and TRBJ1-1; 9 bases map to TRBD1. The V segment lost 0 bases and the J segment 14 bases; nucleotides outside the gene matches: 11. The germline V gene has CDR1 SGHTS and CDR2 YDEGEE. There are 14 residues in the CDR3. The CDR3 sequence: CASSLVLGQGRFFF. The CDR3 nucleotides read TGTGCCAGCAGCTTGGTTCTCGGACAGGGGCGTTTCTTCTTT.